Shown below are 13 T cell receptor beta chains from a single sample sequenced in a study of sequential checkpoint blockade in melanoma. Here immunoSEQ multiplex PCR was the method, and the copy in TCRdb shows in-frame clones only, minus some. The sample carries 30,000 to 40,000 clones, roughly 88% recorded once. As for treatment: randomized to nivolumab then ipilimumab (arm A) or the reverse (arm B). Sequenced here: CD8+ T cells sorted from blood (inferred from file names), sampled from a patient given nivolumab and ipilimumab in sequence. Source of these receptors: a human donor with melanoma.

This clone was seen more than once but under ten times. The genes are TRBV2 and TRBJ2-7; D is undetermined. The CDR3 spans 13 residues. Germline V gives CDR1 SNHLY, CDR2 FYNNEI. With 7 bases removed from V and 3 bases from J, the gap between germline ends came to 13 bases. CDR3 DNA: TGTGCCAGCATGGTGAACCGCGACTACGAGCAGTACTTC. Amino acids: CASMVNRDYEQYF.

V is TRBV4-3 and J is TRBJ2-3; D gene uncertain. Trimming removed 0 bases at V and 1 base at J, with 5 bases between. The CDR3 has 14 residues. Germline loops: CDR1 LGHNA, CDR2 YSLEER. CDR3 region: CASSQDPGTDTQYF. Written as DNA, the CDR3 is TGCGCCAGCAGCCAAGATCCTGGCACAGATACGCAGTATTTT.

The V call is TRBV19, the J call TRBJ1-2, with a tentative D call TRBD1 (5 bases). V was clipped by 6 bases and J by 5 bases, with 10 bases between them. Germline CDR1 reads LNHDA; CDR2 reads SQIVND (reference sequence). The CDR3 consists of 12 residues. This CDR3 is CASSPSGYGYTF. The CDR3 DNA follows: TGTGCCAGTAGCCCCTCAGGGTATGGCTACACCTTC.

This chain links TRBV28 with TRBJ2-7; possibly TRBD1 for D (5 bases). This CDR3 is built from 15 residues. Trimming took off 5 bases at V and 0 bases at J, with 14 bases between the two ends. Germline V gene lookup returns CDR1 MDHEN and CDR2 SYDVKM. The CDR3 region has the DNA TGTGCCAGCAGTGACATTAATAGGGGCTCCTACGAGCAGTACGTC. It specifies CASSDINRGSYEQYV.

The V and J genes are TRBV29-1 and TRBJ1-5, with D possibly TRBD1 on 6 matching bases. Germline values: CDR1 SQVTM, CDR2 ANQGSEA. CDR3 length equals 13 residues. Trimming took 6 bases from V and 7 from J, leaving 16 bases between them. Here the CDR3 reads CSVSQGIRQPQHF. CDR3 in DNA: TGCAGCGTCAGCCAGGGGATCCGGCAGCCCCAGCATTTT.

This chain connects TRBV27 to TRBJ2-7, with no clear D. The ends were cut back, 2 bases at V and 0 bases at J, with 8 bases in the middle. The CDR3 length is 14 residues. Germline loops: CDR1 MNHEY, CDR2 SMNVEV (reference sequence). CDR3 sequence reads: CASSLTGPSYEQYF. The CDR3 nucleotides read TGTGCCAGCAGTTTAACGGGTCCCTCCTACGAGCAGTACTTC.

V gene TRBV7-3 combines with J gene TRBJ2-7; a possible D gene is TRBD1 (6 bases). Germline V gene sequence: CDR1 SGHTA, CDR2 FQGTGA. Deletions cut 3 bases from V and 2 bases from J, with 11 bases between. This CDR3 has 14 residues. CDR3 sequence reads: CASSLSRGPYEQYF. The CDR3 DNA is TGTGCCAGCAGCTTGAGCAGGGGACCCTACGAGCAGTACTTC.

A remark on this clone: A read error may produce the germline difference seen at one junction end. The chain uses TRBV7-7 and TRBJ2-2; D gene unclear. The CDR3 is 16 residues long. Per germline, CDR1 SSHAT and CDR2 FNYEAQ (reference sequence). The CDR3 here is CASSLFRTAHTGELFF. For the CDR3, the DNA is TGTGCTAGCAGCCTCTTCAGAACCGCCCACACCGGGGAGCTGTTTTTT.

The gene calls are TRBV15 and TRBJ1-1; 10 nucleotides match TRBD1. CDR1 is LNHNV and CDR2 is YYDKDF in the germline V gene (reference sequence). Trimming cost V 0 bases and J 0 bases; bases outside gene matches: 10. The CDR3 totals 19 residues. The chain's CDR3 is CATSRDRFRDRGLNTEAFF. In DNA, the CDR3 is TGTGCCACCAGCAGAGATAGGTTTAGGGACAGGGGATTGAACACTGAAGCTTTCTTT. The full variable domain, in which reference TRBV15 and TRBJ1-1 provide the parts outside the CDR3, is DAMVIQNPRYQVTQFGKPVTLSCSQTLNHNVMYWYQQKSSQAPKLLFHYYDKDFNNEADTPDNFQSRRPNTSFCFLDIRSPGLGDTAMYLCATSRDRFRDRGLNTEAFFGQGTRLTVV.

V usage is TRBV5-4 and J usage is TRBJ2-7, with 12 positions matching TRBD2. The length of the CDR3 is 15 residues. Trimming took 1 base from V and 5 from J; bases not matched to a gene: 4. The V gene's germline CDR1 is SGHNT and CDR2 YYREEE (reference sequence). The CDR3 reads CASSLRLAGGHEQYF. The CDR3 bases are TGTGCCAGCAGCTTGCGTCTAGCGGGAGGGCACGAGCAGTACTTC.

This clone was observed a single time. The chain couples TRBV15 to TRBJ2-5, with 8 bases fitting TRBD2. This CDR3 region has 16 residues. The junction had 12 bases not matched to a gene; V was cut back by 4 bases and J by 5 bases. The germline gives CDR1 LNHNV, CDR2 YYDKDF (reference sequence). CDR3 nucleotides: TGTGCCACCAGCACCGGGAGGGCCCTTTCACGGGAGACCCAGTACTTC. This gives the protein CATSTGRALSRETQYF.

The rearrangement uses TRBV7-9 and TRBJ2-5; 10 bases map to TRBD2. CDR1 is SEHNR, CDR2 FQNEAQ, per germline (reference sequence). The CDR3 sequence is 18 residues long. V trimming: 2 bases; J trimming: 3 bases; junction bases outside the gene matches: 12. Here the CDR3 reads CASSLFSSGRAHKETQYF. The CDR3 DNA sequence: TGTGCCAGCAGCTTATTTAGCAGCGGGAGGGCCCATAAAGAGACCCAGTACTTC.

This clone was seen a single time. At one boundary the junction diverges from the germline segment, which might be a read error. The chain carries TRBV13 and TRBJ2-7; 14 bases line up with TRBD2. The CDR3 extends over 14 amino acids. CDR1 is PRHDT and CDR2 is FYEKMQ in the germline V gene (reference sequence). Here the CDR3 reads CASSITGTSGSVSF. CDR3 bases: TGTGCCAGCAGCATAACCGGGACTAGCGGGAGTGTCAGCTTC.